The 15 T cell receptor beta chains listed next were all sequenced from one sample in a study of blood T cell repertoires in COVID-19. Data came from immunoSEQ multiplex PCR; TCRdb stores just in-frame clones and leaves some out. The table shows 200,000 to 250,000 clones, with about 88% occurring only once. The specimen was peripheral blood. The receptors were gathered from a woman between 35 and 50 years old who had recovered from COVID-19.

The genes are TRBV7-2 and TRBJ2-2; 10 bases match TRBD1. V gave up 5 bases and J gave up 6 bases; unmatched junction bases: 15. CDR1 and CDR2 from the germline V gene are SGHTA and FQGNSA. The CDR3 extends over 18 amino acids. The CDR3 DNA follows: TGTGCCAGCAGCCTACTACCACCGGGACAGGGGTATCCCGGGGAGCTGTTTTTT. This sequence encodes CASSLLPPGQGYPGELFF.

This clone was observed a handful of times. The chain is built from TRBV5-3 and TRBJ1-6; TRBD1 might be the D (5 bases). TRBV5-3 carries the ORF label, with uncertain function. Trimming took 4 bases from V and 0 from J, leaving 14 bases between them. CDR3 length: 17 amino acids. The CDR3 loop is CARSGKTVSSYNSPLHF. CDR3 coding DNA: TGTGCCAGAAGCGGTAAGACAGTGAGCTCCTATAATTCACCCCTCCACTTT.

Comment on this clone: This sample includes further DNA sequences coding for the same CDR3. J is TRBJ2-7 and V is TRBV29-1; 9 bases are shared with TRBD1. The CDR3 loop spans 13 amino acids. Losses at the gene ends were 3 bases for V and 2 bases for J; bases not matched to a gene: 2. Germline V gene lookup returns CDR1 SQVTM and CDR2 ANQGSEA. In DNA form, the CDR3 reads TGCAGCGTTGAGGGACAGGGTACCTACGAGCAGTACTTC. Protein product: CSVEGQGTYEQYF.

This rearrangement joins TRBV7-9 to TRBJ1-4, with D unresolved. The length of the CDR3 is 14 residues. Between the trimmed V and J ends, which lost 1 base and 8 bases, there was a span of 11 bases. Per the germline V gene, CDR1 is SEHNR and CDR2 is FQNEAQ (reference sequence). CDR3 nucleotide sequence: TGTGCCAGCAGCTTAGAACAGCCTTTCGAAAAACTGTTTTTT. Translating it yields CASSLEQPFEKLFF.

A few counts support this clone. J is TRBJ1-2 and V is TRBV6-1; 7 bases agree with TRBD1. The CDR3 runs to 15 residues. In germline, CDR1 is MNHNS, CDR2 SASEGT. Trimming at V came to 3 bases and at J to 5 bases, leaving 9 bases not matched to a gene. The CDR3 region has the DNA TGTGCCAGCAGTGAGAGGGGGCAGGGAGTGTATGGCTACACCTTC. Its translation is CASSERGQGVYGYTF.

Concerning this clone itself: At one of its ends the junction is not consistent with the germline gene, which may arise from a read error. The chain links TRBV7-7 to TRBJ2-1, with TRBD2 identical over 8 bases. Germline CDR1 SSHAT, CDR2 FNYEAQ (reference sequence). The CDR3 sequence is 15 residues long. The CDR3, as DNA: TGTGCTAGCAGCTTAGCCCTAGCGGGTTACAATGAGCAGTTCTTC. Its translation is CASSLALAGYNEQFF.

The chain links TRBV7-9 to TRBJ2-1; 10 bases are shared with TRBD2. The V gene end was trimmed by 2 bases and the J gene end by 8 bases; junction bases not matched to a gene: 6. The germline CDR1 and CDR2 sequences are SEHNR and FQNEAQ (reference sequence). The length of the CDR3 is 15 residues. For the CDR3, the DNA is TGTGCCAGCAGCTTATTGTCTAGCGGGAGTGATGAGCAGTTCTTC. This sequence encodes CASSLLSSGSDEQFF.

This sequence joins TRBV7-2 and TRBJ1-5; D ambiguous. The germline V gene encodes CDR1 SGHTA and CDR2 FQGNSA. V dropped 5 bases and J dropped 9 bases, with 14 bases sitting between them. CDR3 size: 13 residues. The CDR3 bases are TGTGCCAGCAGCCTGGAACGGTGGGCGCCCCAGCATTTT. Translation: CASSLERWAPQHF.

Turning to this clone: One end of the junction fails to match germline, which may point to a read error. This rearrangement joins TRBV3-1 (or the pseudogene TRBV3-2) to TRBJ2-2, with D perhaps matching TRBD2 (5 bases). Germline CDR1 is LGHDT and CDR2 is YNNKEL (reference sequence). The CDR3 sequence is 14 residues long. The CDR3 region has the DNA TGTGCCAGCAGTCAAGGACTGAGGGCCGGGGAGCTGTTTTTT. Amino acid sequence: CASSQGLRAGELFF.

The V gene is TRBV5-1, the J gene TRBJ2-1, with TRBD2 identical over 7 bases. The CDR3 runs to 16 residues. Germline V gene data show CDR1 as SGHRS and CDR2 as YFSETQ. The ends lost 7 bases at V and 9 bases at J; junction bases unmatched: 19. This chain's CDR3 is CASEANPSGGSGEQFF. DNA for the CDR3: TGCGCCAGCGAAGCTAACCCTAGCGGAGGTAGTGGTGAGCAGTTCTTC.

This chain uses TRBV27 with TRBJ1-1; a weak D match, TRBD1 (6 bases). From germline, CDR1 is MNHEY and CDR2 SMNVEV (reference sequence). The CDR3 contains 16 residues. Deletions cut 4 bases from V and 0 bases from J, with 15 bases between. The CDR3 nucleotides are TGTGCCAGCAGTTCGGGGGGCTGGTACATGAACACTGAAGCTTTCTTT. This codes for CASSSGGWYMNTEAFF.

In its sample, this clone was seen once. This sequence joins TRBV9 and TRBJ2-2; D remains unclear. The germline V gene encodes CDR1 SGDLS and CDR2 YYNGEE. CDR3 length equals 15 residues. Trimming took off 0 bases at V and 1 base at J, with 7 bases between the two ends. CDR3 protein: CASSVETMNTGELFF. The CDR3 DNA sequence: TGTGCCAGCAGCGTAGAAACAATGAACACCGGGGAGCTGTTTTTT.

CDR3 in amino acids: CASSLGGVMNTEAFF. CDR3 in DNA: TGTGCCAGCAGCTTAGGGGGAGTGATGAACACTGAAGCTTTCTTT. This chain connects TRBV7-2 to TRBJ1-1; D unresolved. Trimming removed 1 base at V and 0 bases at J, with 9 bases between. The germline V gene encodes CDR1 SGHTA and CDR2 FQGNSA. This CDR3 region has 15 residues.

This clone was recorded once. The chain carries TRBV27 and TRBJ2-4; TRBD2 matches at 8 bases. The length of the CDR3 is 14 residues. J lost 7 bases, V lost 7 bases, and 9 bases had no gene match. Per germline, CDR1 MNHEY and CDR2 SMNVEV (reference sequence). The CDR3 loop is CASKTLGGGNIQYF. The CDR3, as DNA: TGTGCCAGCAAAACACTGGGCGGGGGGAACATTCAGTACTTC.

The rearrangement links TRBV9 to TRBJ1-2; 8 bases are a match to TRBD1. The CDR3 is made up of 16 amino acids. The V gene end was trimmed by 1 base and the J gene end by 4 bases; junction bases not matched to a gene: 9. From germline, CDR1 is SGDLS and CDR2 YYNGEE. CDR3 DNA sequence: TGTGCCAGCAGCGTATCTAACAGGGGGGAAACCTATGGCTACACCTTC. Translation: CASSVSNRGETYGYTF.